This is a list of T cell receptor beta chains from one sample in a study of blood T cell repertoires in COVID-19. Data came from immunoSEQ multiplex PCR; TCRdb stores just in-frame clones and leaves some out. The sample consists of around 130,000 clones, approximately 90% of them appearing once. The specimen was peripheral blood. These TCRs come from a man aged 40-55 years with acute or convalescent COVID-19. Both conserved end residues are part of each CDR3. The D gene is left open where the match is weak. Size is omitted from some rows. Given values are once, few, many or a class for expanded clones.

d_call | j_call | clone_size | v_call | cdr3_nt | cdr3_aa
TRBD2 | TRBJ2-1 | few | TRBV7-8 | TGTGCCAGCAGCTCCCGGACTAGCGTCAGGGAGCAGTTCTTC | CASSSRTSVREQFF
TRBD1 | TRBJ1-1 | NA | TRBV5-4 | TGTGCCAGCAGCTCTGAGGGGGCGCTTCCCCAAACTGAAGCTTTCTTT | CASSSEGALPQTEAFF
NA | TRBJ1-1 | once | TRBV5-4 | TGTGCCAGCAGCTTCGGGACACAGAACACTGAAGCTTTCTTT | CASSFGTQNTEAFF
NA | TRBJ2-7 | NA | TRBV7-6 | TGTGCCAGCAGCGCACCCGGTGGGGAGCACTACGAGCAGTACTTC | CASSAPGGEHYEQYF
TRBD1 | TRBJ1-1 | NA | TRBV19 | TGTGCCAGTAGTCCTTGGACAGGGAGGGCTTTCTTT | CASSPWTGRAFF
NA | TRBJ1-1 | NA | TRBV12-5 | TGTGCTAGTGGACCAACCGAGGGTGAAGCTTTCTTT | CASGPTEGEAFF
TRBD1 | TRBJ1-5 | NA | TRBV10-1 | TGCGCCAGCAGCTGCAATACAGGGGGCTCGGGATTGTGCAATCAGCCCCAGCATTTT | CASSCNTGGSGLCNQPQHF
TRBD1 | TRBJ1-1 | NA | TRBV7-8 | TGTGCCACACAGGGGGCCCCATTAATCATGAACACTGAAGCTTTCTTT | CATQGAPLIMNTEAFF
NA | TRBJ1-3 | NA | TRBV14 | TGTGCCAGCAGCCAAGAAGGGGAATCTGGAAACACCATATATTTT | CASSQEGESGNTIYF
NA | TRBJ1-1 | NA | TRBV7-2 | TGTGCCAGCAGCGCCTACAGGAACACTGAAGCTTTCTTT | CASSAYRNTEAFF
NA | TRBJ1-6 | NA | TRBV7-9 | TGTGCCAGCAGCTTAGGAGGTACCTACGCACCCCTCCACTTT | CASSLGGTYAPLHF
NA | TRBJ2-1 | NA | TRBV6-5 | TGTGCCAGCAGTTATAGGAGTAGCTCAGGGGAGCAGTTCTTC | CASSYRSSSGEQFF
TRBD1 | TRBJ1-1 | NA | TRBV5-1 | TGCGCCAGCAGCAGACAGGGCGTCACTGAAGCTTTCTTT | CASSRQGVTEAFF
TRBD1 | TRBJ1-2 | few | TRBV6-2/TRBV6-3 | TGTGCCAGCAGTTCCCGGGACAGGGCCCTCGATGGCTACACCTTC | CASSSRDRALDGYTF
NA | TRBJ2-2 | NA | TRBV5-1 | TGCGCCAGCAGCTTGGGAGGACTGATGACCGGGGAGCTGTTTTTT | CASSLGGLMTGELFF
TRBD1 | TRBJ1-2 | NA | TRBV10-3 | TGTGCCATCAGGCAAAAGACAGGGAACTATGGCTACACCTTC | CAIRQKTGNYGYTF
TRBD2 | TRBJ2-1 | NA | TRBV4-1 | TGCGCCAGCAGCCCCCAAGCGGGAGTACTAGGAAATGAGCAGTTCTTC | CASSPQAGVLGNEQFF
TRBD1 | TRBJ1-5 | NA | TRBV2 | TGTGCCAGCAGCGGGGACAGAGGCCTTGCAAGCAATCAGCCCCAGCATTTT | CASSGDRGLASNQPQHF
TRBD1 | TRBJ1-5 | NA | TRBV19 | TGTGCCAGTAGTATAGATGCAGGGGGAAGGCAGCCCCAGCATTTT | CASSIDAGGRQPQHF
NA | TRBJ2-2 | NA | TRBV5-1 | TGCGCCAGCAGCTTGGCCTCCTCCGGGGAGCTGTTTTTT | CASSLASSGELFF
NA | TRBJ1-4 | NA | TRBV7-6 | TGTGCCAGCAGCTTAGTTGCGCAGGGTGCAACTAATGAAAAACTGTTTTTT | CASSLVAQGATNEKLFF
NA | TRBJ1-3 | NA | TRBV7-2 | TGTGCCAGCAGCTTTTTTACTCAAAACACCATATATTTT | CASSFFTQNTIYF
TRBD2 | TRBJ2-1 | NA | TRBV7-2 | TGTGCCAGCAGTCATGGACTAGCGGGGGGGCAGGAGCAGTTCTTC | CASSHGLAGGQEQFF
TRBD1 | TRBJ1-4 | NA | TRBV12-5 | TGTGCTAGTGGTAGGGACAGGGGGACTAATGAAAAACTGTTTTTT | CASGRDRGTNEKLFF
NA | TRBJ1-6 | NA | TRBV5-4 | TGTGCCAGCAGCCCCCTGGGGAGCTCCTATAATTCACCCCTCCACTTT | CASSPLGSSYNSPLHF
NA | TRBJ1-6 | NA | TRBV19 | TGTGCCAGTTCTGGGGGGGGACACAGGAGCTCCTATAATTCACCCCTCCACTTT | CASSGGGHRSSYNSPLHF
TRBD1 | TRBJ2-7 | few | TRBV6-1 | TGTGCCAGCAGTGAAGCTCACAGGGGACCCAGTACGTACTTC | CASSEAHRGPSTYF
TRBD1 | TRBJ1-2 | NA | TRBV6-5 | TGTGCCAGCAGTTACTCGGGACAGGGGTGGAACTATGGCTACACCTTC | CASSYSGQGWNYGYTF
NA | TRBJ2-1 | NA | TRBV4-1 | TGCGCCAGCAGCCAAGAGGGACACTCTTCCCGAGGGGCCTACAATGAGCAGTTCTTC | CASSQEGHSSRGAYNEQFF
TRBD2 | TRBJ2-1 | NA | TRBV4-1 | TGCGCCAGCAGCCAAGTCGGGGCGGGAGGGAGGTACAATGAGCAGTTCTTC | CASSQVGAGGRYNEQFF
TRBD2 | TRBJ2-7 | few | TRBV7-2 | TGTGCCAGCAGCTGGACAACTAGCGGGAACTACGAGCAGTACTTC | CASSWTTSGNYEQYF
NA | TRBJ1-1 | NA | TRBV18 | TGTGCCAGCTCACCTCAGAACACTGAAGCTTTCTTT | CASSPQNTEAFF
NA | TRBJ1-2 | NA | TRBV10-3 | TGTGCCATCAGTGAGACAGGGTACGACTATGGCTACACCTTC | CAISETGYDYGYTF
NA | TRBJ1-2 | NA | TRBV24-1 | TGTGCCACCAGCCAAGGGGCGTCCTATGGCTACACCTTC | CATSQGASYGYTF
TRBD1 | TRBJ1-2 | NA | TRBV28 | TGTGCCAGCAGACCTGGACAGGAGGACTATGGCTACACCTTC | CASRPGQEDYGYTF
NA | TRBJ1-4 | NA | TRBV19 | TGTGCCAGTAGTATCTTACGAGCAACTAATGAAAAACTGTTTTTT | CASSILRATNEKLFF
TRBD2 | TRBJ2-1 | few | TRBV29-1 | TGCAGCGTTTTAGTTAGCGGGAGGGATGAGCAGTTCTTC | CSVLVSGRDEQFF
NA | TRBJ2-1 | NA | TRBV7-9 | TGTGCCAGCAGCCCCTCCAGCGGCTCCTACAATGAGCAGTTCTTC | CASSPSSGSYNEQFF
NA | TRBJ1-1 | NA | TRBV19 | TGTGCCAGTAACCTACAGGTGGGGACTGAAGCTTTCTTT | CASNLQVGTEAFF
NA | TRBJ1-3 | NA | TRBV2 | TGTGCCAGCAGTGAGGGGTGGGCAGGGGTCGGAAACACCATATATTTT | CASSEGWAGVGNTIYF
NA | TRBJ1-5 | NA | TRBV5-8 | TGTGCCAGCAGCTACGGACAGAACAATCAGCCCCAGCATTTT | CASSYGQNNQPQHF
NA | TRBJ2-7 | NA | TRBV30 | TGTGCCTGGAGTGTAGGGAGGGGGTTGTACGAGCAGTACTTC | CAWSVGRGLYEQYF
TRBD1 | TRBJ1-2 | once | TRBV6-4 | TGTGCCAGCAGTGACTCGACAGGGTCTGGCTACACCTTC | CASSDSTGSGYTF
TRBD2 | TRBJ2-5 | NA | TRBV9 | TGTGCCAGCAGCGTAACGGGGGGAGAGACCCAGTACTTC | CASSVTGGETQYF
TRBD1 | TRBJ1-1 | NA | TRBV5-4 | TGTGCCAGCAGCTTCCGACAGGGGGTTATCACTGAAGCTTTCTTT | CASSFRQGVITEAFF
TRBD1 | TRBJ2-3 | NA | TRBV14 | TGTGCCAGCAGCCAACTTACAGGGGTGGATACGCAGTATTTT | CASSQLTGVDTQYF
NA | TRBJ1-2 | NA | TRBV5-6 | TGTGCCAGCAGTCCTCGGTTTGTGGGGGCTAGGGGCTACACCTTC | CASSPRFVGARGYTF
NA | TRBJ2-7 | NA | TRBV7-9 | TGTGCCAGCAGCTTAACTAGAGAGCCCCCAGAGCAGTACTTC | CASSLTREPPEQYF
NA | TRBJ1-1 | NA | TRBV30 | TGTGCCTGGAGTAGAGGAACCTTCACTGAAGCTTTCTTT | CAWSRGTFTEAFF
NA | TRBJ1-3 | NA | TRBV5-6 | TGTGCCAGCAGCTCCCGAGACTGGCGTGGGGGAAACACCATATATTTT | CASSSRDWRGGNTIYF
NA | TRBJ1-1 | NA | TRBV6-5 | TGTGCCAGCAGTTCCCGGTCCAAGAACACTGAAGCTTTCTTT | CASSSRSKNTEAFF
TRBD1 | TRBJ2-3 | NA | TRBV24-1 | TGTGCCACCAGTGCCCCAGACAGGGGTGATACGCAGTATTTT | CATSAPDRGDTQYF